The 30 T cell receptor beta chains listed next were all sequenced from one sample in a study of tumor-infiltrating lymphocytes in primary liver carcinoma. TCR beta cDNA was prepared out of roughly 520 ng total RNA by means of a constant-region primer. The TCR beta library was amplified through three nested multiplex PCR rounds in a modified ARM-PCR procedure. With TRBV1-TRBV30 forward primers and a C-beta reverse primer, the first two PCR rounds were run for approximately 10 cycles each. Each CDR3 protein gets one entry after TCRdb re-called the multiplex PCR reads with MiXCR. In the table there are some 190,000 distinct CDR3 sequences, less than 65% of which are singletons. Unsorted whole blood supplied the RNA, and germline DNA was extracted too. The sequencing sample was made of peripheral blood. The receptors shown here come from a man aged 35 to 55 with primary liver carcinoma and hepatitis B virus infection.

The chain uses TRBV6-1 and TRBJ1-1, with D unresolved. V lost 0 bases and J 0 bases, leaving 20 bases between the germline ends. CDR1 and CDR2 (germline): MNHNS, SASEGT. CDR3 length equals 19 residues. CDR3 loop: CASSEALFFNSPMNTEAFF. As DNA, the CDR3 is TGTGCCAGCAGTGAAGCGCTCTTTTTTAACAGCCCCATGAACACTGAAGCTTTCTTT.

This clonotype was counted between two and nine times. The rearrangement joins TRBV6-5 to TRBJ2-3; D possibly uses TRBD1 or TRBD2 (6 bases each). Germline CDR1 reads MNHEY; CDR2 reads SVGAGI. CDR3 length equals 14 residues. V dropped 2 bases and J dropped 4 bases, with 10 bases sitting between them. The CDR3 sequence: CASSYVEGADTQYF. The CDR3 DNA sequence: TGTGCCAGCAGTTACGTGGAGGGGGCAGATACGCAGTATTTT.

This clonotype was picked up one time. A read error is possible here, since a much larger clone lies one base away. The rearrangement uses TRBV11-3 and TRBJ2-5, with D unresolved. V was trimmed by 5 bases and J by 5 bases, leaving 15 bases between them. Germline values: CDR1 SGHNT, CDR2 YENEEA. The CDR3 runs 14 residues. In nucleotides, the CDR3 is TGTGCCAGCAGCGAATCGGGTCTCCCGGAGACCCAGTACTTC. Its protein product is CASSESGLPETQYF.

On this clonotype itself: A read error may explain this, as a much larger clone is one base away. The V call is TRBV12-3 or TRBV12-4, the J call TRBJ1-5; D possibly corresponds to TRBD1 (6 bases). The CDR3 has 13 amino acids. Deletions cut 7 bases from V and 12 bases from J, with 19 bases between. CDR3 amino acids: CASTPPGGAYQHF. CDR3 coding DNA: TGTGCCAGCACTCCACCTGGGGGGGCATACCAGCATTTT.

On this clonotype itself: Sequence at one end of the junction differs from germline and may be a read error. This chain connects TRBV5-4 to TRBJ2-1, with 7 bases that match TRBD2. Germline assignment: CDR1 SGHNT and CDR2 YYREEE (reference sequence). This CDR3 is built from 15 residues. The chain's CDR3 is CASSPPLRDYNEQLF. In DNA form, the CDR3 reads TGTGCCAGCAGCCCCCCATTGCGGGACTACAATGAGCAGCTCTTC.

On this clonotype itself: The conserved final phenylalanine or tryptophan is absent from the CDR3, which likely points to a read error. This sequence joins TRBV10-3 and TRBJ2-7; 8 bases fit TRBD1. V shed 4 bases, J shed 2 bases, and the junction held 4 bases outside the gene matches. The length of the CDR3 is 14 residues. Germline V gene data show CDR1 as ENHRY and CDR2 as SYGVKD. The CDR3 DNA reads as TGTGCCATCAGTGTGACAGGGGTCACCTACGAGCAGTACCTC. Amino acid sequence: CAISVTGVTYEQYL.

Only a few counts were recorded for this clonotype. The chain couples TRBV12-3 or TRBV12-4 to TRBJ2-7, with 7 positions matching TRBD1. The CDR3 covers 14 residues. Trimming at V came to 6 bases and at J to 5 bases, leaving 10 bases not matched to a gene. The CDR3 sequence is CASSPGQVGNEQYF. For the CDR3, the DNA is TGTGCCAGCAGCCCCGGACAGGTAGGGAACGAGCAGTACTTC.

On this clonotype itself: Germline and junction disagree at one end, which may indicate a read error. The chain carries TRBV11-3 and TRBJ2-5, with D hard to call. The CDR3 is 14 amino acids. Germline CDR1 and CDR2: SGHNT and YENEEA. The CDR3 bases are TGTGCCAGCAGCTTAGGGATGGGTGGTGAGACCCAGTACTTT. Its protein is CASSLGMGGETQYF.

CDR3 region: CASSLVFQREQGVSEAFF. CDR3 in DNA: TGTGCCAGCAGCTTAGTCTTCCAGAGGGAACAGGGAGTGTCTGAAGCTTTCTTT. The rearrangement links TRBV11-2 to TRBJ1-1; tentative D call: TRBD1 (6 bases). V was pared by 1 base and J by 6 bases, with 24 bases between. Germline V gene lookup returns CDR1 SGHAT and CDR2 FQNNGV. The CDR3 contains 18 residues.

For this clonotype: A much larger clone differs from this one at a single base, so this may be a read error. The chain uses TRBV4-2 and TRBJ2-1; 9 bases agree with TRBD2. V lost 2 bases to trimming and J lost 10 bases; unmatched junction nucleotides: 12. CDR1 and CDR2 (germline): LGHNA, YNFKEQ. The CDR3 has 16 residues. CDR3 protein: CASSQYWGLAAQEQFF. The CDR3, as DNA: TGTGCCAGCAGCCAATATTGGGGACTAGCTGCTCAAGAGCAGTTCTTC.

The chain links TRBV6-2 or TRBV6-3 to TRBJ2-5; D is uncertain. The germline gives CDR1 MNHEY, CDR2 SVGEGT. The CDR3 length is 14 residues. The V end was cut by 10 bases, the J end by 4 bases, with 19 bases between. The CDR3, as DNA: TGTGCCACCTACCCGAGCAGTAGAGGAGAGACCCAGTACTTC. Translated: CATYPSSRGETQYF.

The CDR3, as DNA: TGCGCCAGCAGCCAAGTCCCCCTAGATAGTGTGGATACGCAGTATTTT. Translating gives CASSQVPLDSVDTQYF. The chain carries TRBV4-1 and TRBJ2-3; D is ambiguous. The V end lost 1 base, the J end lost 6 bases, and 17 bases lay between the germline ends. CDR1 MGHRA and CDR2 YSYEKL come from the germline V gene. The CDR3 extends over 16 amino acids.

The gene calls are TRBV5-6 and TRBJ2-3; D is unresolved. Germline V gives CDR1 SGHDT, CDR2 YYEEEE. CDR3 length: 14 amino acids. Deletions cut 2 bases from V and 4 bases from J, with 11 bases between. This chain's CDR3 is CASSFSGSPDTQYF. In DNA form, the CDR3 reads TGTGCCAGCAGCTTTTCGGGCTCACCAGATACGCAGTATTTT.

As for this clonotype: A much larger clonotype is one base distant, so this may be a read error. As DNA, the CDR3 is TGTGTCAGCAGCTCGGACAGGGGTGAGCAGTTCTTC. Translation: CVSSSDRGEQFF. The chain carries TRBV11-2 and TRBJ2-1; the match to TRBD1 covers 9 bases. Looked up from germline, CDR1 is SGHAT and CDR2 is FQNNGV. The CDR3 consists of 12 residues.

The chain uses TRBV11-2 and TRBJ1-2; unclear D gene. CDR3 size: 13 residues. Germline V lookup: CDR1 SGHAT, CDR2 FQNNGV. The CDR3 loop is CISSLQPNYGYTF. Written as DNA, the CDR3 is TGTATCAGCAGCTTGCAGCCTAACTATGGCTACACCTTC.

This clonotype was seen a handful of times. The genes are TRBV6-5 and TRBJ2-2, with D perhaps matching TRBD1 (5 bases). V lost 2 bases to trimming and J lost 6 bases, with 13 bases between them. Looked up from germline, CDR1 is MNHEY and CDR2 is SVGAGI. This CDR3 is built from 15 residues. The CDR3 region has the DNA TGTGCCAGCAGTTACGATCCAGCCAGGGCCGGGGAGCTGTTTTTT. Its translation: CASSYDPARAGELFF.

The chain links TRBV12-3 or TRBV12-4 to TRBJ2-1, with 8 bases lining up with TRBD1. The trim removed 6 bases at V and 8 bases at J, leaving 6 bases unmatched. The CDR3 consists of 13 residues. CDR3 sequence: CASSQGAGDEQFF. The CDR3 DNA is TGTGCCAGCAGCCAGGGGGCAGGGGATGAGCAGTTCTTC.

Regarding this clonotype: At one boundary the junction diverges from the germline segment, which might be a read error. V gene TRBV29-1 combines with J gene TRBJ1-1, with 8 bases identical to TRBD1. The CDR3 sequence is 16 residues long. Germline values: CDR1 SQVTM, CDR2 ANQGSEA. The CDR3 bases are TGCAGCGTTAGTGGACAGGGAAGGGAGGGGAACACTGAAGCTTACTTT. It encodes CSVSGQGREGNTEAYF.

The CDR3 sequence: CASSSAGADTQYF. The CDR3 nucleotides are TGTGCCAGCAGCTCGGCGGGAGCAGATACGCAGTATTTT. The V gene is TRBV5-4, the J gene TRBJ2-3, with TRBD2 matching 7 bases. Trimming removed 3 bases from V and 4 bases from J; junction bases left unmatched: 2. The germline CDR1 and CDR2 sequences are SGHNT and YYREEE (reference sequence). The CDR3 is 13 residues long.

DNA for the CDR3: TGTGCCAGCAGTGGTATAGCGGGAGGGCCAAACATTCAGTACTTC. Protein: CASSGIAGGPNIQYF. V gene TRBV6-1 combines with J gene TRBJ2-4, with 11 positions matching TRBD2. This CDR3 contains 15 residues. Germline assignment: CDR1 MNHNS and CDR2 SASEGT. After removal of 4 bases from V and 6 bases from J, the junction contained 5 bases not matched to a gene.

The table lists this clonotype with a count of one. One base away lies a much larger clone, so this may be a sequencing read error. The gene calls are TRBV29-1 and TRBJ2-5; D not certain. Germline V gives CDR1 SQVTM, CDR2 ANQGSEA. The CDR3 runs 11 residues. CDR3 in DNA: TGCAGCGTTGCCGAAAAAGAGACCCAGAACTTC. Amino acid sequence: CSVAEKETQNF.

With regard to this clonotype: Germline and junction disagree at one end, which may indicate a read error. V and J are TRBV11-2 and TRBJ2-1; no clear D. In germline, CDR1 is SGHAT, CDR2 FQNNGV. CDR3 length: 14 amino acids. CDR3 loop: CTSSLDHPYNEQFF. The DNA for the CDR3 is TGTACCAGCAGCTTAGACCACCCCTACAATGAGCAGTTCTTC.

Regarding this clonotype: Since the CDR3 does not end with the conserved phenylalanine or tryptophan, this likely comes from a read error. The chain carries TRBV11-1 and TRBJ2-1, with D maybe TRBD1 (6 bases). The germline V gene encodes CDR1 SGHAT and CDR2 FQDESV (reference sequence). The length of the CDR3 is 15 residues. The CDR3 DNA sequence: TGTGCCAACAGCTTCTCCGGACAGCTTTACAATGAGCAGTTCCTC. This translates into CANSFSGQLYNEQFL.

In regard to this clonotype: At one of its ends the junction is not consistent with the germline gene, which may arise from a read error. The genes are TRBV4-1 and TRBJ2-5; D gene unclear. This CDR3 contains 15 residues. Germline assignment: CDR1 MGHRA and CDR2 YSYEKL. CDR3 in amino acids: CASSQVQVLGETQYF. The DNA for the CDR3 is TGCGCTAGCAGCCAAGTTCAGGTGTTGGGGGAGACCCAGTACTTC.

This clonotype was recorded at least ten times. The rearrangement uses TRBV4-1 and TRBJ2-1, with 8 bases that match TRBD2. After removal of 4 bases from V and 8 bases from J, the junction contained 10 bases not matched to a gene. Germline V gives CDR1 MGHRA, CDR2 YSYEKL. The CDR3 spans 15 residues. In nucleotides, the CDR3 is TGCGCCAGCAGCCCTGGGGCGGCGGGAGGTGATGAGCAGTTCTTC. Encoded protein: CASSPGAAGGDEQFF.

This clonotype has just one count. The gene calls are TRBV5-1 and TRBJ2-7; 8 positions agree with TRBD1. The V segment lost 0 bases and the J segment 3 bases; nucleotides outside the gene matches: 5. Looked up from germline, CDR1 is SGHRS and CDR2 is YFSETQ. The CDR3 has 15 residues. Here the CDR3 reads CASSLDRDRYYEQYF. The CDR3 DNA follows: TGCGCCAGCAGCTTGGATCGGGACAGGTACTACGAGCAGTACTTC.

The CDR3 coding sequence is TGTGCCAGCAGTCCAAGGGGGTACACCGGGGAGCTGTTTTTT. It yields the protein CASSPRGYTGELFF. The chain has TRBV6-5 and TRBJ2-2; perhaps TRBD1 as D (6 bases). Trimming removed 5 bases from V and 3 bases from J, with 10 bases in between. This CDR3 has 14 amino acids. CDR1 and CDR2 (germline): MNHEY, SVGAGI.

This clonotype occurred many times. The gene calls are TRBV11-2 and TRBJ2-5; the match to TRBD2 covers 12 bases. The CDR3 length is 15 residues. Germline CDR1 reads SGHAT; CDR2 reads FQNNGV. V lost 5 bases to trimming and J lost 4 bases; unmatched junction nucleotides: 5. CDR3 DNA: TGTGCCAGCAGCCGTGGACTAGCGGGATTAGAGACCCAGTACTTC. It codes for CASSRGLAGLETQYF.

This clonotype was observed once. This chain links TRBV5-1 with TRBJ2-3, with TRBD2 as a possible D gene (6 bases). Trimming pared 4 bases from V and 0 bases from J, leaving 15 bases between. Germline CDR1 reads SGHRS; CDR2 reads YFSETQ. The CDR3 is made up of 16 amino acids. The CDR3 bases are TGCGCCAGCAGCCCAGGAGGGACTTACAGCACAGATACGCAGTATTTT. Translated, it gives CASSPGGTYSTDTQYF.

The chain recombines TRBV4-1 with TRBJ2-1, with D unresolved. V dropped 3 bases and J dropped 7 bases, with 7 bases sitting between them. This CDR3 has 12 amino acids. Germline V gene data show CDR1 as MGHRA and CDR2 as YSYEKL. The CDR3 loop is CASSHLWNEQFF. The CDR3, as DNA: TGCGCCAGCAGCCACCTGTGGAATGAGCAGTTCTTC.